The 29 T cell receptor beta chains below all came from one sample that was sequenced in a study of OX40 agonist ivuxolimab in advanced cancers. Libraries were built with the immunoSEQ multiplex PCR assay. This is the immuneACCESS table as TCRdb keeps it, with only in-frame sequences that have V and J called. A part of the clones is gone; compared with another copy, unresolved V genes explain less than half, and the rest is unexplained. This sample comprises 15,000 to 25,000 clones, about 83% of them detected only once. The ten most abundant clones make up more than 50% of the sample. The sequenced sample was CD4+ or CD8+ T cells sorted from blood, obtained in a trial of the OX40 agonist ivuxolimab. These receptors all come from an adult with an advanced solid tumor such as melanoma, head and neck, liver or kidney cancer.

The CDR3 DNA reads TGTGCCAGTAGTATCTCGACAGGGGGCTCCTATGGCTACACCTTC. Translation: CASSISTGGSYGYTF. This rearrangement joins TRBV19 to TRBJ1-2; TRBD1 agrees at 10 bases. The CDR3 sequence is 15 residues long. Germline CDR1 reads LNHDA; CDR2 reads SQIVND (reference sequence). The junction had 5 bases not matched to a gene; V was cut back by 3 bases and J by 4 bases.

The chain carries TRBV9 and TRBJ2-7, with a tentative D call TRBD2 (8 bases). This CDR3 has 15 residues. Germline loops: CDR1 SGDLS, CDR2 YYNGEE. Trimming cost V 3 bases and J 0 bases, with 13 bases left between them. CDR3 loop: CASSAQGTSSYEQYF. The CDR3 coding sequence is TGTGCCAGCAGCGCACAGGGGACTAGCTCCTACGAGCAGTACTTC.

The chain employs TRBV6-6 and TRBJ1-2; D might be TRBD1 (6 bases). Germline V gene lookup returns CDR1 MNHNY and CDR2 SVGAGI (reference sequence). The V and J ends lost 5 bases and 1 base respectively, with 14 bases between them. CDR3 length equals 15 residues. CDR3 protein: CASSLGQKSNYGYTF. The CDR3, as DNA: TGTGCCAGCAGTCTCGGACAGAAGAGTAACTATGGCTACACCTTC.

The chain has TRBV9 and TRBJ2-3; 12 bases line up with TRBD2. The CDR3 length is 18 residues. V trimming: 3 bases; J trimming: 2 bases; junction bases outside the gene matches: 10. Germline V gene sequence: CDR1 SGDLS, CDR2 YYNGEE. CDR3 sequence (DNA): TGTGCCAGCAGCGAGGGGTTCCTAGCGGGGGGGTTCACAGATACGCAGTATTTT. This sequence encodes CASSEGFLAGGFTDTQYF.

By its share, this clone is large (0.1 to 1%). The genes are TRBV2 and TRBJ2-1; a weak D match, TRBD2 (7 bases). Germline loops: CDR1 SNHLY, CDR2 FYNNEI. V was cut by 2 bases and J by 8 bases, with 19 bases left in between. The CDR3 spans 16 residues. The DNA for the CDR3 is TGTGCCAGCAGTGAACTGGACAGCGCGGGGGCGGATGAGCAGTTCTTC. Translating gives CASSELDSAGADEQFF.

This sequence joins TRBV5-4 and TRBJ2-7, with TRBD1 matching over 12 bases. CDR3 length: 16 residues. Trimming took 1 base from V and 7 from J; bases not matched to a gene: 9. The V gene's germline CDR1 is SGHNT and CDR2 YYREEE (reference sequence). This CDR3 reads CASSLLLGQGAGEQYF. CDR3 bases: TGTGCCAGCAGCTTGCTTCTGGGACAGGGGGCAGGGGAGCAGTACTTC.

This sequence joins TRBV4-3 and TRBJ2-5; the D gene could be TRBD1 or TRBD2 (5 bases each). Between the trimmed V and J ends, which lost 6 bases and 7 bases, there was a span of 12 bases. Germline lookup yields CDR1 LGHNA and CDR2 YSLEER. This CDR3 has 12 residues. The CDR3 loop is CASRGESRTQYF. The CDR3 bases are TGCGCCAGCAGGGGGGAATCTCGGACCCAGTACTTC.

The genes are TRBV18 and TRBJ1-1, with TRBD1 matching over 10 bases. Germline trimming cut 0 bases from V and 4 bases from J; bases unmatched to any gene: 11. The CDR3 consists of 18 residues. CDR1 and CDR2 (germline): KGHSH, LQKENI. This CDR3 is CASSPPSGTGVKSTEAFF. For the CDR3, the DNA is TGTGCCAGCTCACCACCGAGCGGGACAGGGGTGAAAAGCACTGAAGCTTTCTTT.

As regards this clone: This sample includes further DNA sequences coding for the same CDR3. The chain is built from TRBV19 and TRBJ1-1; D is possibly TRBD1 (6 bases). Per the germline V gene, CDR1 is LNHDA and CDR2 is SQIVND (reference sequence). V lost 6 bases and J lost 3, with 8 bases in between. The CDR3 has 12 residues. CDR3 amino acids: CASRQGDTEAFF. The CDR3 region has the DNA TGTGCCAGTAGACAGGGAGACACTGAAGCTTTCTTT.

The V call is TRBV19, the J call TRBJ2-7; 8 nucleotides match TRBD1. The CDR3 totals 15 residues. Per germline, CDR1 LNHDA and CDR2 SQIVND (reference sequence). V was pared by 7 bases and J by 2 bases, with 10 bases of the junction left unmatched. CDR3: CASNSPGQATYEQYF. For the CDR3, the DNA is TGTGCCAGTAACTCACCGGGACAGGCCACCTACGAGCAGTACTTC.

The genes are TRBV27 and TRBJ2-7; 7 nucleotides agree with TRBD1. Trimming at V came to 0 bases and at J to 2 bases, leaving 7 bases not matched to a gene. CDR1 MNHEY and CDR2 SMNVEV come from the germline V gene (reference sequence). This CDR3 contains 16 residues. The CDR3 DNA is TGTGCCAGCAGTTTATCAACCGGACAGGCCCCCTACGAGCAGTACTTC. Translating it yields CASSLSTGQAPYEQYF.

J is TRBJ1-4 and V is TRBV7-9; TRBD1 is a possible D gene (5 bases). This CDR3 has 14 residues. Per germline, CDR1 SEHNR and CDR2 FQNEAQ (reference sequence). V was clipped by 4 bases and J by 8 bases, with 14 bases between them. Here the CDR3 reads CASSSTVVEEKLFF. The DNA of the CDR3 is TGTGCCAGCAGCTCGACAGTGGTAGAGGAAAAACTGTTTTTT.

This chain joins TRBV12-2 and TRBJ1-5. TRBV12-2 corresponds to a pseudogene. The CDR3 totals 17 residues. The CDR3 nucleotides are TGTGCAAGTCGCTTAGCGCTTTGGCAGGGAGGGAATCAGCCCCAGCATTTT. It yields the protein CASRLALWQGGNQPQHF.

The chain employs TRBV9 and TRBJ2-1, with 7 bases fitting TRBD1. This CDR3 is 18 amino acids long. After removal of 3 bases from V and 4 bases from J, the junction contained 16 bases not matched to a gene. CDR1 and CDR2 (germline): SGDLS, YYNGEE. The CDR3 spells CASSAVGSGTDDYNEQFF. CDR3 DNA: TGTGCCAGCAGCGCAGTAGGGTCCGGGACAGACGATTACAATGAGCAGTTCTTC. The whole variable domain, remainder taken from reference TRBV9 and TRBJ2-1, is DSGVTQTPKHLITATGQRVTLRCSPRSGDLSVYWYQQSLDQGLQFLIQYYNGEERAKGNILERFSAQQFPDLHSELNLSSLELGDSALYFCASSAVGSGTDDYNEQFFGPGTRLTVL.

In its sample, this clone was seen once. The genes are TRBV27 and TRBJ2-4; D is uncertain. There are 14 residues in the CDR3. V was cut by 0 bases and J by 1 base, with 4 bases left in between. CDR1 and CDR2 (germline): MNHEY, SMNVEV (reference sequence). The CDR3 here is CASSLSGAKNIQYF. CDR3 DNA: TGTGCCAGCAGTTTATCAGGGGCCAAAAACATTCAGTACTTC.

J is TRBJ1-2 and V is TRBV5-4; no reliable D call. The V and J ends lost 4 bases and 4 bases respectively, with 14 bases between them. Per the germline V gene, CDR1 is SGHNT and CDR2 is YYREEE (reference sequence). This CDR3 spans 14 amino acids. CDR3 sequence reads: CASSRVDHIYGYTF. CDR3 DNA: TGTGCCAGCAGCCGGGTAGACCATATCTATGGCTACACCTTC.

The CDR3 sequence: CASSSYGVKSYNEQFF. CDR3 DNA: TGTGCCAGCAGCTCGTACGGAGTGAAGTCCTACAATGAGCAGTTCTTC. This chain connects TRBV7-3 to TRBJ2-1; unclear D gene. Germline assignment: CDR1 SGHTA and CDR2 FQGTGA. The CDR3 is made up of 16 amino acids. With 4 bases removed from V and 1 base from J, the gap between germline ends came to 14 bases.

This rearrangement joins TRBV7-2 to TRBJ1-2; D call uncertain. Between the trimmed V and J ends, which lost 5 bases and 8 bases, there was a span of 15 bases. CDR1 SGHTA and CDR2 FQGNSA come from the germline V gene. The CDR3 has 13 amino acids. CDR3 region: CASSPDGPYGYTF. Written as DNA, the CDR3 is TGTGCCAGCAGCCCGGACGGCCCTTACGGCTACACCTTC.

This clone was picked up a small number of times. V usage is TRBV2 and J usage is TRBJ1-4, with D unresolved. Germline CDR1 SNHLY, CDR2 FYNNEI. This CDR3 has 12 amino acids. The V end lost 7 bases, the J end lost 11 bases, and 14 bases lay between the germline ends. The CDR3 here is CASTAQPTKLFF. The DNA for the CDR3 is TGTGCCAGCACGGCCCAGCCGACCAAACTGTTTTTT.

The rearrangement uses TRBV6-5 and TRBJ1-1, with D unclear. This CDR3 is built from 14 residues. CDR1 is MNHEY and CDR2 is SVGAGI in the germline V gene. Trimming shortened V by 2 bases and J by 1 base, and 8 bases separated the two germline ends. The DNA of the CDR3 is TGTGCCAGCAGTTACGGACGGGGGAACACTGAAGCTTTCTTT. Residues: CASSYGRGNTEAFF.

In DNA form, the CDR3 reads TGTGCCAGCAGTTACGAAAGCGCGGGCACTGAAGCTTTCTTT. Its translation: CASSYESAGTEAFF. This chain uses TRBV6-5 with TRBJ1-1, with no clear D. This CDR3 has 14 amino acids. Trimming cost V 2 bases and J 4 bases, with 11 bases left between them. Germline-derived CDR1 and CDR2 are MNHEY and SVGAGI.

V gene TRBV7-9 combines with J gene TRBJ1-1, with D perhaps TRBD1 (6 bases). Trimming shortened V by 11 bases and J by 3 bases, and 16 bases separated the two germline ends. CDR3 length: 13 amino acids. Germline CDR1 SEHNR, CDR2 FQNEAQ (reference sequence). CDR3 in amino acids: CAGRVGGDTEAFF. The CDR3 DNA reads TGTGCCGGCCGGGTTGGGGGCGACACTGAAGCTTTCTTT.

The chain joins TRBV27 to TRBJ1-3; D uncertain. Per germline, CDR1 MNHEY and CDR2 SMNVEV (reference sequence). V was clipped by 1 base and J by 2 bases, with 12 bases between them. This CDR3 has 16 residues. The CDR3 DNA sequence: TGTGCCAGCAGTTTATTGGGATCGGGGACTGGAAACACCATATATTTT. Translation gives CASSLLGSGTGNTIYF.

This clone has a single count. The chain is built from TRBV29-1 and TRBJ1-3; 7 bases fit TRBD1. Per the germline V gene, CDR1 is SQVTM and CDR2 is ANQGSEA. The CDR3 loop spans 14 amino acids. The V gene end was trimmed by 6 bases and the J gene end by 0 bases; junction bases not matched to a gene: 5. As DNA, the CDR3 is TGCAGCGTGCACGACAGGGCCTCTGGAAACACCATATATTTT. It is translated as CSVHDRASGNTIYF.

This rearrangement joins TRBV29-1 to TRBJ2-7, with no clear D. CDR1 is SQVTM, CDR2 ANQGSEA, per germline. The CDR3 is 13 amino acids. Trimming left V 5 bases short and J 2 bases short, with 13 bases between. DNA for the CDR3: TGCAGCGTTCGAGTGCCACCAGCCTACGAGCAGTACTTC. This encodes CSVRVPPAYEQYF.

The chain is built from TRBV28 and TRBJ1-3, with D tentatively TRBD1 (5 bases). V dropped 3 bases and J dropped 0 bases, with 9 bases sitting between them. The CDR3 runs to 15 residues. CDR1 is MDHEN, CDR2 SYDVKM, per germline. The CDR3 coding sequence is TGTGCCAGCAGTTTCCTGACAGTCTCTGGAAACACCATATATTTT. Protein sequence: CASSFLTVSGNTIYF.

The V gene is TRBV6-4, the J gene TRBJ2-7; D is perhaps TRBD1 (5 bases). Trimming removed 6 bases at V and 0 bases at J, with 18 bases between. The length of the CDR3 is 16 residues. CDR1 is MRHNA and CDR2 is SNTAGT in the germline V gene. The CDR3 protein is CASRPPRGPSSYEQYF. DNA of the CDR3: TGTGCCAGCAGGCCCCCTAGGGGCCCCTCCTCCTACGAGCAGTACTTC.

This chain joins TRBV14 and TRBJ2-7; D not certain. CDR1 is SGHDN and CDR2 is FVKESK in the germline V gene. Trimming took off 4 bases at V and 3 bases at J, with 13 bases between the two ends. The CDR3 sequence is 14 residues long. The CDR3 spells CASSPTRPFYEQYF. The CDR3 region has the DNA TGTGCCAGCAGCCCCACCCGGCCCTTCTACGAGCAGTACTTC.

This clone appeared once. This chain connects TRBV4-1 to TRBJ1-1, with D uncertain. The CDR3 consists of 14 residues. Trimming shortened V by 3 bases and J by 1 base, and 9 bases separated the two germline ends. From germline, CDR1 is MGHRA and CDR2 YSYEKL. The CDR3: CASSQATANTEAFF. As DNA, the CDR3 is TGCGCCAGCAGCCAGGCTACAGCGAACACTGAAGCTTTCTTT.